This T cell receptor (beta chain) was sequenced in a study of T cell responses to AZD1222 COVID-19 vaccine (dated by TCRdb to about 2021). With respect to the entire study: TCR sequencing covered roughly 230 trial participants: 207 given two doses of AZD1222 and approximately 26 given two doses of MenACWY control vaccine. Trial participants were enrolled into age subgroups of 18-55, 56-69 and 70-plus years, which contained approximately 150, 30 and 60 TCR-sequenced participants, respectively.

The CDR3 regions of human TCRbeta chains were analyzed by immunosequencing. Regarding the original processing steps: Repertoire TCRs were matched against a reference library of SARS-CoV-2-specific TCRs generated with the MIRA antigen-specificity platform. Breadth was defined as the fraction of unique TCRs that were SARS-CoV-2-associated, and depth was defined as the fraction of total T cells that were SARS-CoV-2-associated. Using the MIRA data, each spike-specific TCR was assigned both to the spike region to which the TCR was reactive and to a CD4 or CD8 class. Log10-transformed breadth and depth values were compared by one-way ANOVA with Sidak's multiple comparisons tests. TCRdb re-hosts the immuneACCESS table, in-frame sequences only. Its copies lack some clones; in the studies checked, an unresolved V gene accounts for under half of them, and the cause for the rest is not known. The DNA was the basis for D and trimming; V, J and clone size are from that table. The sample table shows some 150,000 clones, and around nine tenths are seen once. Roughly 6.9% of the sample is in the top ten clones.

With regard to this clone: What this receptor recognizes is not known. No base qualities exist here, and no much larger clone lies one base off it.

Per the publication, the time point label means: sample from adult after SARS-CoV-2 infection, after symptom onset. A couple of convalescent COVID-19 patients, sampled after symptom onset from adults with prior SARS-CoV-2 infection, were also TCR-sequenced for comparison. Overall study results and their limits: Reportedly, close to half of the unique spike-specific TCRs recognized epitopes lying outside the regions that are mutated in the B.1.351 and B.1.1.7 variants. Participants were mostly white British and included more females than males, and it was suggested by the authors that clonal diversity may have been underestimated. Conclusions about previously exposed vaccinees were limited because only six AZD1222 recipients were SARS-CoV-2 seropositive at baseline. The 56-69-year group was small, and its depth increase did not reach significance, likely because of low power. The whole spike protein was spanned by vaccine-associated CD4 TCRs, and dominant responses were seen in regions 160-218 and 743-854. Because no samples from the day 14 peak response were available, repertoires could be characterized only after the peak T cell response. Spike-specific TCR breadth and depth rose significantly after two AZD1222 doses compared with day 0 and with MenACWY recipients.

Sample: peripheral blood, taken after recovery from COVID-19. The clonotype was recovered from an adult who had recovered from COVID-19.

The DNA reads TGTGCCAGCAGCCAATCTCAGGGGGCAGGATCGGGAAACACCATATATTTT. It translates to CASSQSQGAGSGNTIYF. The rearranged chain carries TRBV4-2 and TRBJ1-3; TRBD1 matches 8 bases in the middle. At the junction V is shortened by 2 bases and J by 4 bases; bases outside the gene matches: 10. CDR1 LGHNA and CDR2 YNFKEQ were looked up in the germline V gene. Inclusive of the bounding cysteine and phenylalanine, the CDR3 is 17 residues long. The retained sequence is limited to the CDR3, 51 bases, with the frame set at the first base.